A selection of T cell receptor beta chains follows, all from one sample in a study of CD8+ T cells in alopecia areata. TCRdb keeps only in-frame clones here, not all; method: immunoSEQ multiplex PCR. The data show 140,000 to 150,000 clones, 45% to 60% seen once. Specimen: CD8+ T cells sorted from blood, collected at week 4, from a patient treated with tofacitinib. These receptors all stem from a human donor with alopecia areata. Both conserved end residues are part of each CDR3. Fields, in order: V gene, J gene, clone size, D gene, CDR3 DNA, CDR3 protein. The D gene is left open where the match is weak. Clone size is given for some rows only: seen once, a few or many times, or a class if the clone is expanded.

>TRBV14|TRBJ1-2|NA|NA
TGTGCCAGCAGCCAAGATCGGGTACACTCTAACTATGGCTACACCTTC
CASSQDRVHSNYGYTF
>TRBV29-1|TRBJ2-1|few|TRBD1
TGCAGCGTTGCCGGGACAGTGACTGAGCAGTTCTTC
CSVAGTVTEQFF
>TRBV4-1|TRBJ1-1|NA|NA
TGCGCCAGCAGCCAAACCGTCTCGAACACTGAAGCTTTCTTT
CASSQTVSNTEAFF
>TRBV5-1|TRBJ2-3|few|TRBD2
TGCGCCAGCAGCTTGGCTAGCGGGGGATTGGATACGCAGTATTTT
CASSLASGGLDTQYF
>TRBV29-1|TRBJ2-7|few|NA
TGCAGCGGCATAACAGTAAGGACGGGGACCTACGAGCAGTACTTC
CSGITVRTGTYEQYF
>TRBV7-9|TRBJ1-2|NA|NA
TGTGCCAGCAGCTTGGCCCCAACGCGAGGCTACACCTTC
CASSLAPTRGYTF
>TRBV9|TRBJ2-1|NA|TRBD2
TGTGCCAGCAGCGTAGATGGAGCGGGGGTGTACAATGAGCAGTTCTTC
CASSVDGAGVYNEQFF
>TRBV30|TRBJ2-3|NA|NA
TGTGCCTGGAGTGTTGGGGCAGATACGCAGTATTTT
CAWSVGADTQYF
>TRBV7-2|TRBJ2-7|NA|TRBD2
TGTGCCAGCAGCCCCCCTAGCGGGGGGGACTCCTACGAGCAGTACTTC
CASSPPSGGDSYEQYF
>TRBV2|TRBJ2-7|NA|NA
TGTGCCAGCAGTGCGGACAGCCTTTTCTACGAGCAGTACTTC
CASSADSLFYEQYF
>TRBV27|TRBJ1-1|NA|NA
TGTGCCAGCGGATACAGGGCGAACACTGAAGCTTTCTTT
CASGYRANTEAFF
>TRBV5-4|TRBJ1-5|few|NA
TGTGCCAGCAGCGATAGGGCAGTGGGCAATCAGCCCCAGCATTTT
CASSDRAVGNQPQHF
>TRBV27|TRBJ2-7|many|NA
TGTGCCAGCAGTCCTTCGGGACGGGATCCCTACGAGCAGTACTTC
CASSPSGRDPYEQYF
>TRBV7-9|TRBJ2-5|NA|NA
TGTGCCAGCAGCCTAGACAGTGAGACCCAGTACTTC
CASSLDSETQYF
>TRBV6-6|TRBJ2-2|few|TRBD1
TGTGCCAGCAGTTACTCTCCGGACAGGGACGAAGGGGAGCTGTTTTTT
CASSYSPDRDEGELFF
>TRBV13|TRBJ2-1|NA|TRBD2
TGTGCCAGCAGCGACGAAGCGGGGGGGAATAATGAGCAGTTCTTC
CASSDEAGGNNEQFF
>TRBV12-5|TRBJ2-5|NA|NA
TGTGCTAGTGGTCCTTTGGGAAGGGGATTCCAAGAGACCCAGTACTTC
CASGPLGRGFQETQYF
>TRBV7-9|TRBJ1-2|NA|NA
TGTGCCAGCAGCCCATCAGACAGTAACTATGGCTACACCTTC
CASSPSDSNYGYTF
>TRBV15|TRBJ2-7|NA|NA
TGTGCCACCAGCAGAGCTATACTCGAGGACGAGCAGTACTTC
CATSRAILEDEQYF
>TRBV30|TRBJ1-1|few|NA
TGTGCCTGGAGTACGGATAACACTGAAGCTTTCTTT
CAWSTDNTEAFF
>TRBV4-1|TRBJ2-7|few|NA
TGCGCCAGCAGCCAAGGTGGGGCGCAGGACTGGAACGAGCAGTACTTC
CASSQGGAQDWNEQYF